This is a list of T cell receptor beta chains from one sample in a study of blood T cell repertoires in COVID-19. Assay: immunoSEQ multiplex PCR; the TCRdb copy retains only in-frame clones and omits some. The profile shows 150,000 to 180,000 clones, 80% to 90% of them singletons. The sequenced sample consisted of peripheral blood. The receptors derive from a woman aged 60 to 75 with COVID-19, enrolled during active disease. Both conserved end residues are part of each CDR3. Each record gives: V gene, J gene, CDR3 protein.

v_gene: TRBV9; j_gene: TRBJ1-3; CDR3aa: CASSVTGSISGNTIYF
v_gene: TRBV29-1; j_gene: TRBJ1-3; CDR3aa: CSVEDREAGNTIYF
v_gene: TRBV2; j_gene: TRBJ2-2; CDR3aa: CASTRGNTGELFF
v_gene: TRBV6-6; j_gene: TRBJ2-5; CDR3aa: CASSYTGTGQETQYF
v_gene: TRBV29-1; j_gene: TRBJ1-5; CDR3aa: CSVGRDSNQPQHF
v_gene: TRBV6-5; j_gene: TRBJ1-1; CDR3aa: CASSYPRGGVTEAFF
v_gene: TRBV5-1; j_gene: TRBJ1-1; CDR3aa: CASSLYLTGTVNTEAFF
v_gene: TRBV6-2/TRBV6-3; j_gene: TRBJ1-1; CDR3aa: CASSVDSLNTEAFF
v_gene: TRBV7-6; j_gene: TRBJ2-3; CDR3aa: CASSAGTRTADTQYF
v_gene: TRBV6-5; j_gene: TRBJ2-1; CDR3aa: CASRGGTTYNEQFF
v_gene: TRBV29-1; j_gene: TRBJ1-2; CDR3aa: CSAEPQGSYGYTF
v_gene: TRBV9; j_gene: TRBJ2-1; CDR3aa: CASSVSGVSYNEQFF
v_gene: TRBV14; j_gene: TRBJ1-5; CDR3aa: CASRQTPDSGPQHF
v_gene: TRBV6-5; j_gene: TRBJ2-2; CDR3aa: CASSRAGGKSGELFF
v_gene: TRBV6-5; j_gene: TRBJ1-6; CDR3aa: CASSYAESSYNSPLHF
v_gene: TRBV5-6; j_gene: TRBJ2-1; CDR3aa: CASSLGTGSVYNEQFF
v_gene: TRBV3-1/TRBV3-2; j_gene: TRBJ1-5; CDR3aa: CASSQHRDRSGNQPQHF
v_gene: TRBV5-6; j_gene: TRBJ2-2; CDR3aa: CASRRSGTSGGPGTGELFF
v_gene: TRBV2; j_gene: TRBJ2-6; CDR3aa: CASRQGVAGANVLTF
v_gene: TRBV27; j_gene: TRBJ1-4; CDR3aa: CASRTRTGSEKLFF
v_gene: TRBV11-3; j_gene: TRBJ2-6; CDR3aa: CASSLGAGANVLTF
v_gene: TRBV29-1; j_gene: TRBJ1-1; CDR3aa: CSVHRGLNTEAFF
v_gene: TRBV18; j_gene: TRBJ2-7; CDR3aa: CASSPGYRGQVQYF
v_gene: TRBV6-2/TRBV6-3; j_gene: TRBJ2-1; CDR3aa: CASSTGTSGSASWYNEQFF
v_gene: TRBV19; j_gene: TRBJ1-5; CDR3aa: CASKGRGTGMRDQPQHF
v_gene: TRBV6-5; j_gene: TRBJ1-3; CDR3aa: CASSFEGTGGNTIYF
v_gene: TRBV7-3; j_gene: TRBJ2-1; CDR3aa: CASSLGGRANEQFF